This TCR beta chain was retrieved from a study of control samples from healthy donors and cancer patients. The CDR3 runs 17 residues. Germline V lookup: CDR1 SGHNT, CDR2 YENEEA. The V gene end was trimmed by 3 bases and the J gene end by 2 bases; junction bases not matched to a gene: 8. Sequencing was performed with immunoSEQ multiplex PCR; in TCRdb, only in-frame clones are kept and a portion is missing. Among 200,000 or so clones listed, around 94% were seen once. This receptor was obtained from a man aged 50 or older in good health. V and J are TRBV11-3 and TRBJ2-1; 9 nucleotides align to TRBD2. Sample: blood. CDR3: CASSLGSGGPPYNEQFF. The CDR3 DNA follows: TGTGCCAGCAGCTTGGGGAGCGGGGGGCCTCCCTACAATGAGCAGTTCTTC.